The 30 T cell receptor beta chains listed next were all sequenced from one sample in a study of T cell changes during pregnancy in multiple sclerosis (dated by TCRdb to the late 2010s). The protocol used for the library was the immunoSEQ multiplex PCR assay. TCRdb holds this immuneACCESS table with in-frame rearrangements only. Some clones are missing; in checked studies, unresolved V genes explain under half, and the rest has no known cause. The sample records about 110,000 clones, about 89% of which are singletons. Clones ranked in the top ten supply 1.5% to 2% of the sample. Sequenced here: peripheral blood, sampled before pregnancy. The receptors derive from a female donor with multiple sclerosis, enrolled in a pregnancy study.

This rearrangement joins TRBV5-8 to TRBJ2-5, with TRBD1 as a possible D gene (5 bases). The CDR3 is 14 residues long. Trimming took off 4 bases at V and 4 bases at J, with 14 bases between the two ends. Looked up from germline, CDR1 is SGHTS and CDR2 is YDEGEE. The DNA of the CDR3 is TGTGCCAGCAGCCTAACAGGTTCGGGAGAGACCCAGTACTTC. Encoded protein: CASSLTGSGETQYF.

The V gene is TRBV7-2, the J gene TRBJ2-7; 12 nucleotides agree with TRBD2. Germline V gene data show CDR1 as SGHTA and CDR2 as FQGNSA. The CDR3 covers 15 residues. V was clipped by 3 bases and J by 1 base; unmatched bases: 1. CDR3 sequence: CASSLTSGGSYEQYF. The CDR3 DNA sequence: TGTGCCAGCAGCTTGACTAGCGGGGGATCCTACGAGCAGTACTTC.

The chain carries TRBV4-2 and TRBJ2-7, with TRBD1 identical over 7 bases. Trimming took 0 bases from V and 2 from J; bases not matched to a gene: 4. Per the germline V gene, CDR1 is LGHNA and CDR2 is YNFKEQ. The CDR3 has 15 residues. In nucleotides, the CDR3 is TGTGCCAGCAGCCAAGAACAGGGGAGCGCCTACGAGCAGTACTTC. Its protein is CASSQEQGSAYEQYF.

This clone was recorded only once. The gene calls are TRBV6-1 and TRBJ1-1; D is ambiguous. The CDR3 runs to 11 residues. CDR1 MNHNS and CDR2 SASEGT come from the germline V gene. Deletions cut 8 bases from V and 1 base from J, with 5 bases between. CDR3 in DNA: TGTGCCAGCGCAGGGAACACTGAAGCTTTCTTT. Translating gives CASAGNTEAFF.

The V gene is TRBV5-1, the J gene TRBJ2-3; tentatively, D is TRBD2 (5 bases). The germline V gene has CDR1 SGHRS and CDR2 YFSETQ. Trimming removed 1 base from V and 1 base from J, with 22 bases in between. This CDR3 has 19 residues. The CDR3 protein is CASSLLVSPTGIRTDTQYF. The CDR3 DNA follows: TGCGCCAGCAGCTTGCTGGTTAGCCCCACCGGGATACGCACAGATACGCAGTATTTT.

The V call is TRBV19, the J call TRBJ2-3; D ambiguous. CDR1 is LNHDA, CDR2 SQIVND, per germline (reference sequence). Trimming left V 6 bases short and J 2 bases short, with 18 bases between. This CDR3 comprises 16 residues. CDR3 in amino acids: CASSAGESVYTDTQYF. CDR3 DNA: TGTGCCAGTAGCGCAGGTGAAAGTGTATACACAGATACGCAGTATTTT. The whole variable domain, remainder taken from reference TRBV19 and TRBJ2-3, is DGGITQSPKYLFRKEGQNVTLSCEQNLNHDAMYWYRQDPGQGLRLIYYSQIVNDFQKGDIAEGYSVSREKKESFPLTVTSAQKNPTAFYLCASSAGESVYTDTQYFGPGTRLTVL.

The chain has TRBV27 and TRBJ2-1; TRBD1 matches at 7 bases. This CDR3 comprises 16 residues. The trim removed 5 bases at V and 0 bases at J, leaving 7 bases unmatched. Germline V gene sequence: CDR1 MNHEY, CDR2 SMNVEV (reference sequence). In DNA, the CDR3 is TGTGCCAGCAGTCCCGGACAGGACCCCTCCTACAATGAGCAGTTCTTC. This encodes CASSPGQDPSYNEQFF.

In this sample, this clone turned up once. V gene TRBV7-2 combines with J gene TRBJ2-7; 7 nucleotides align to TRBD2. CDR3 length equals 15 residues. Trimming at V came to 4 bases and at J to 2 bases, leaving 8 bases not matched to a gene. Germline V gives CDR1 SGHTA, CDR2 FQGNSA. The CDR3 loop reads CASSSGGVGAYEQYF. DNA of the CDR3: TGTGCCAGCAGCTCTGGGGGGGTAGGGGCCTACGAGCAGTACTTC.

The chain links TRBV2 to TRBJ1-2; D not certain. Trimming stripped 6 bases from V and 7 bases from J, with 12 bases between. From germline, CDR1 is SNHLY and CDR2 FYNNEI. The CDR3 extends over 12 amino acids. CDR3 amino acids: CASRGSGGGYTF. As DNA, the CDR3 is TGTGCCAGCAGAGGGAGCGGTGGTGGCTACACCTTC.

This clone was observed once. V is TRBV11-2 and J is TRBJ1-4; a possible D gene is TRBD1 (5 bases). Trimming cost V 4 bases and J 10 bases, with 16 bases left between them. The CDR3 has 14 amino acids. CDR1 is SGHAT, CDR2 FQNNGV, per germline. The CDR3 region is CASSSGLRKGKLFF. The CDR3 nucleotides read TGTGCCAGCAGCTCGGGACTGCGGAAGGGAAAACTGTTTTTT.

This chain connects TRBV14 to TRBJ1-2; tentatively, D is TRBD1 (6 bases). Germline values: CDR1 SGHDN, CDR2 FVKESK. CDR3 size: 15 residues. V dropped 3 bases and J dropped 8 bases, with 19 bases sitting between them. For the CDR3, the DNA is TGTGCCAGCAGCCATGGGGGCCTCCTACTTAAAGGCTACACCTTC. It codes for CASSHGGLLLKGYTF.

The rearrangement uses TRBV19 and TRBJ2-7, with a weak D call TRBD1 (5 bases). Germline loops: CDR1 LNHDA, CDR2 SQIVND (reference sequence). The CDR3 spans 13 residues. V was clipped by 6 bases and J by 4 bases, with 13 bases between them. The CDR3, as DNA: TGTGCCAGTAGCAGACAGATACTATACGAGCAGTACTTC. Protein product: CASSRQILYEQYF.

The rearrangement joins TRBV7-6 to TRBJ2-7, with a weak D call TRBD2 (6 bases). V gave up 0 bases and J gave up 2 bases, with 14 bases separating them. The CDR3 loop spans 16 amino acids. Germline loops: CDR1 SGHVS, CDR2 FNYEAQ. CDR3 amino acids: CASSLASVAEAYEQYF. CDR3 bases: TGTGCCAGCAGCTTAGCGTCAGTAGCGGAGGCCTACGAGCAGTACTTC.

For the CDR3, the DNA is TGCGCCAGCAGCGGGGGGGCGGGGAACATTCAGTACTTC. Protein product: CASSGGAGNIQYF. The genes are TRBV5-1 and TRBJ2-4, with D maybe TRBD2 (7 bases). CDR3 length: 13 amino acids. From germline, CDR1 is SGHRS and CDR2 YFSETQ. Trimming cost V 4 bases and J 7 bases, with 12 bases left between them.

The chain has TRBV11-2 and TRBJ2-1, with D unclear. Germline V gene lookup returns CDR1 SGHAT and CDR2 FQNNGV. The CDR3 is 13 residues long. Trimming pared 0 bases from V and 4 bases from J, leaving 4 bases between. CDR3 sequence reads: CASSLDEYNEQFF. In nucleotides, the CDR3 is TGTGCCAGCAGCTTAGATGAGTACAATGAGCAGTTCTTC.

V and J are TRBV7-8 and TRBJ2-7; TRBD1 is a possible D gene (6 bases). The V end was cut by 5 bases, the J end by 4 bases, with 15 bases between. From germline, CDR1 is SGHVS and CDR2 FQNEAQ. CDR3 length equals 14 residues. CDR3 in DNA: TGTGCCAGCAGCCAAACCGGGACACTTTACGAGCAGTACTTC. It encodes CASSQTGTLYEQYF.

The chain uses TRBV5-1 and TRBJ1-2; maybe TRBD1 (6 bases). Germline loops: CDR1 SGHRS, CDR2 YFSETQ. Trimming removed 4 bases at V and 2 bases at J, with 15 bases between. The CDR3 loop spans 15 amino acids. The CDR3 protein is CASSGRTQGNYGYTF. CDR3 DNA: TGCGCCAGCAGCGGACGGACACAGGGAAACTATGGCTACACCTTC.

The chain uses TRBV2 and TRBJ1-1; 10 bases are shared with TRBD1. V shed 4 bases and J 4 bases; nucleotides not matched to a gene: 6. Germline loops: CDR1 SNHLY, CDR2 FYNNEI. CDR3 size: 15 residues. The CDR3 DNA follows: TGTGCCAGCAGTGTTGGGACAGGGGATAGCACTGAAGCTTTCTTT. It translates to CASSVGTGDSTEAFF.

The chain joins TRBV19 to TRBJ1-5, with D possibly being TRBD1 (5 bases). The ends were cut back, 5 bases at V and 0 bases at J, with 20 bases in the middle. Germline CDR1 LNHDA, CDR2 SQIVND (reference sequence). The CDR3 contains 18 residues. The CDR3 sequence: CASSGYRAGGFSNQPQHF. The CDR3 coding sequence is TGTGCCAGTAGTGGATATAGGGCCGGGGGATTTAGCAATCAGCCCCAGCATTTT.

The chain has TRBV5-4 and TRBJ2-7; 7 nucleotides line up with TRBD1. The CDR3 totals 12 residues. J was trimmed by 5 bases and V by 4 bases; bases with no gene match: 3. The germline V gene has CDR1 SGHNT and CDR2 YYREEE (reference sequence). CDR3 DNA sequence: TGTGCCAGCAGCGACAGGGTCCACGAGCAGTACTTC. Translation gives CASSDRVHEQYF.

The chain combines TRBV5-1 with TRBJ2-7; weak D call: TRBD1 (6 bases). There are 15 residues in the CDR3. CDR1 is SGHRS, CDR2 YFSETQ, per germline. V lost 4 bases to trimming and J lost 0 bases, with 14 bases between them. CDR3 in DNA: TGCGCCAGCAGCGGCGCTGAGGGGGTCTCCTACGAGCAGTACTTC. It encodes CASSGAEGVSYEQYF.

This clone was detected once. The rearrangement uses TRBV28 and TRBJ2-7; 9 nucleotides match TRBD2. J was trimmed by 5 bases and V by 3 bases; bases with no gene match: 8. Germline V gene sequence: CDR1 MDHEN, CDR2 SYDVKM. The CDR3 is 15 residues long. The CDR3: CASSFLSGSSNEQYF. The CDR3 nucleotides are TGTGCCAGCAGTTTTCTTAGCGGGAGTTCTAACGAGCAGTACTTC.

This clone was found once. In DNA form, the CDR3 reads TGTGCCACCAGCAGCCGGGACAGGGTGAGTGAGCAGTACTTC. This sequence encodes CATSSRDRVSEQYF. The J gene is TRBJ2-7, the V gene TRBV15, with 9 positions matching TRBD1. J gave up 7 bases and V 3 bases, and 7 bases lay outside the gene matches. CDR3 size: 14 residues. In germline, CDR1 is LNHNV, CDR2 YYDKDF (reference sequence).

V gene TRBV15 combines with J gene TRBJ2-4; D is ambiguous. V dropped 0 bases and J dropped 1 base, with 19 bases sitting between them. Germline V gives CDR1 LNHNV, CDR2 YYDKDF (reference sequence). The CDR3 is 19 residues long. The CDR3 is CATSRESTTSLVAKNIQYF. The CDR3 DNA follows: TGTGCCACCAGCAGAGAGAGCACTACATCACTGGTGGCCAAAAACATTCAGTACTTC. The full variable domain, in which reference TRBV15 and TRBJ2-4 provide the parts outside the CDR3, is DAMVIQNPRYQVTQFGKPVTLSCSQTLNHNVMYWYQQKSSQAPKLLFHYYDKDFNNEADTPDNFQSRRPNTSFCFLDIRSPGLGDTAMYLCATSRESTTSLVAKNIQYFGAGTRLSVL.

The chain joins TRBV29-1 to TRBJ2-7; TRBD1 matches at 9 bases. After removal of 8 bases from V and 2 bases from J, the junction contained 10 bases not matched to a gene. CDR3 length: 14 amino acids. Germline-derived CDR1 and CDR2 are SQVTM and ANQGSEA. Here the CDR3 reads CSTRTGGKAYEQYF. In DNA, the CDR3 is TGCAGCACCCGAACAGGGGGCAAAGCCTACGAGCAGTACTTC.

This rearrangement joins TRBV10-3 to TRBJ2-7, with D possibly matching TRBD1 (5 bases). CDR1 ENHRY and CDR2 SYGVKD come from the germline V gene. CDR3 size: 13 residues. The V and J ends lost 4 bases and 2 bases respectively, with 9 bases between them. CDR3 sequence (DNA): TGTGCCATCAGTGGGGGCCTAGCCTACGAGCAGTACTTC. Its translation is CAISGGLAYEQYF.

The V call is TRBV19, the J call TRBJ1-5; the D gene is possibly TRBD1 (6 bases). This CDR3 comprises 15 residues. The V and J ends lost 8 bases and 4 bases respectively, with 18 bases between them. Germline CDR1 is LNHDA and CDR2 is SQIVND (reference sequence). The CDR3 sequence is CASGEGGTGNQPQHF. The CDR3 nucleotides read TGTGCCAGTGGAGAAGGGGGAACGGGGAATCAGCCCCAGCATTTT.

The rearrangement links TRBV6-1 to TRBJ2-7; TRBD1 aligns across 7 bases. Germline CDR1 is MNHNS and CDR2 is SASEGT. This CDR3 contains 14 residues. V trimming: 8 bases; J trimming: 0 bases; junction bases outside the gene matches: 7. CDR3 amino acids: CASATGTDSYEQYF. The CDR3, as DNA: TGTGCCAGCGCTACCGGGACAGACTCCTACGAGCAGTACTTC.

The chain combines TRBV14 with TRBJ2-1; 9 bases are a match to TRBD2. CDR3 length: 18 amino acids. Trimming took 0 bases from V and 4 from J; bases not matched to a gene: 10. Germline V gives CDR1 SGHDN, CDR2 FVKESK. CDR3 coding DNA: TGTGCCAGCAGCCAAGAATCCCCTCTAGCGGGATCGTACAATGAGCAGTTCTTC. Residues: CASSQESPLAGSYNEQFF.

The rearrangement joins TRBV5-1 to TRBJ2-2; D perhaps matches TRBD1 (6 bases). The CDR3 covers 14 residues. CDR1 is SGHRS, CDR2 YFSETQ, per germline. Deletions cut 2 bases from V and 8 bases from J, with 13 bases between. The CDR3 coding sequence is TGCGCCAGCAGCTTAACAGGGAATCCGGGGGAGCTGTTTTTT. Translation gives CASSLTGNPGELFF.